Below, 25 T cell receptor beta chains from the same sample are listed, as sequenced in a study of cytomegalovirus exposure and HLA in healthy donors (TCRdb year 2017). The receptor library was made with the immunoSEQ multiplex PCR assay. This immuneACCESS table, as held by TCRdb, lists in-frame sequences with V and J called but not all clones. Of the missing ones, under half trace to an unresolved V gene in checked studies; the others have no known cause. Recorded for this sample are about 330,000 clones; approximately 90% of them occurred a single time. Around 0.8% of the sample goes to the ten largest clones. Sample: PBMCs. The receptors were gathered from a woman under 30 in good health and CMV-seronegative.

V and J are TRBV19 and TRBJ2-1; 14 bases align to TRBD2. The J segment lost 7 bases and the V segment lost 5 bases, leaving 7 bases of the junction unmatched. This CDR3 spans 16 amino acids. Germline V gene data show CDR1 as LNHDA and CDR2 as SQIVND (reference sequence). In nucleotides, the CDR3 is TGTGCCAGTAGTCGACTAGCGGGAGGGACTCGGAATGAGCAGTTCTTC. This codes for CASSRLAGGTRNEQFF.

The chain couples TRBV6-5 to TRBJ1-5, with no clear D. Trimming pared 5 bases from V and 1 base from J, leaving 12 bases between. The CDR3 length is 15 residues. From germline, CDR1 is MNHEY and CDR2 SVGAGI. The CDR3 here is CASSPGRVSNQPQHF. CDR3 in DNA: TGTGCCAGCAGTCCCGGGAGGGTAAGCAATCAGCCCCAGCATTTT.

The V and J genes are TRBV19 and TRBJ2-2; the match to TRBD2 covers 10 bases. Trimming took 3 bases from V and 3 from J; bases not matched to a gene: 7. CDR1 and CDR2 from the germline V gene are LNHDA and SQIVND (reference sequence). The CDR3 extends over 17 amino acids. In DNA form, the CDR3 reads TGTGCCAGTAGTATGCGAGGACTAGCGGTTTACACCGGGGAGCTGTTTTTT. This encodes CASSMRGLAVYTGELFF.

The count of this clone is one. V gene TRBV6-4 combines with J gene TRBJ2-7; the match to TRBD1 covers 8 bases. Trimming removed 4 bases from V and 4 bases from J; junction bases left unmatched: 3. The germline gives CDR1 MRHNA, CDR2 SNTAGT. There are 13 residues in the CDR3. The DNA of the CDR3 is TGTGCCAGCAGTGCCGACAGGGGATACGAGCAGTACTTC. This encodes CASSADRGYEQYF.

The genes are TRBV19 and TRBJ2-5; 8 positions match TRBD1. J lost 4 bases, V lost 10 bases, and 11 bases had no gene match. Germline V gives CDR1 LNHDA, CDR2 SQIVND (reference sequence). CDR3 length: 14 amino acids. The CDR3 loop is CATGTGTGRETQYF. The CDR3 DNA is TGTGCCACCGGAACCGGGACAGGTAGAGAGACCCAGTACTTC.

The chain employs TRBV4-2 and TRBJ1-2; D might be TRBD1 (6 bases). Germline V gives CDR1 LGHNA, CDR2 YNFKEQ. This CDR3 spans 15 amino acids. Trimming removed 4 bases at V and 7 bases at J, with 19 bases between. The CDR3 bases are TGTGCCAGCAGCCCCCCGGGGGGGGCGGTTTTTGGCTACACCTTC. It is translated as CASSPPGGAVFGYTF.

The V gene is TRBV2, the J gene TRBJ2-7; tentatively, D is TRBD2 (6 bases). CDR3 length: 12 amino acids. CDR1 and CDR2 from the germline V gene are SNHLY and FYNNEI. V was trimmed by 6 bases and J by 5 bases, leaving 11 bases between them. The CDR3 region is CASRLAYNEQYF. In nucleotides, the CDR3 is TGTGCCAGCAGACTAGCTTACAACGAGCAGTACTTC.

This chain uses TRBV9 with TRBJ2-1; weak D call: TRBD1 (6 bases). CDR1 and CDR2 from the germline V gene are SGDLS and YYNGEE. Deletions cut 3 bases from V and 12 bases from J, with 16 bases between. The CDR3 loop spans 13 amino acids. CDR3 DNA sequence: TGTGCCAGCAGCGCCTCCCCGGGACAAGGGCAGTTCTTC. Its protein is CASSASPGQGQFF.

This chain links TRBV5-8 with TRBJ2-1; 9 bases line up with TRBD2. V shed 2 bases and J 6 bases; nucleotides not matched to a gene: 3. There are 14 residues in the CDR3. Germline V CDR1 and CDR2: SGHTS, YDEGEE. The CDR3 DNA reads as TGTGCCAGCAGCTTAGCGGGAGGACCCAATGAGCAGTTCTTC. Protein sequence: CASSLAGGPNEQFF.

The J gene is TRBJ2-3, the V gene TRBV9, with 7 bases that match TRBD1. V trimming: 2 bases; J trimming: 0 bases; junction bases outside the gene matches: 18. The CDR3 has 20 amino acids. CDR1 and CDR2 (germline): SGDLS, YYNGEE. Here the CDR3 DNA reads TGTGCCAGCAGCGTTGCGGCACAGGGGTGGGAGTTAAGGAGCACAGATACGCAGTATTTT. Protein sequence: CASSVAAQGWELRSTDTQYF.

The chain recombines TRBV5-1 with TRBJ2-3, with TRBD2 matching over 14 bases. The CDR3 has 16 amino acids. The ends lost 3 bases at V and 4 bases at J; junction bases unmatched: 4. Looked up from germline, CDR1 is SGHRS and CDR2 is YFSETQ. The CDR3 reads CASSSGLAGAPDTQYF. The DNA for the CDR3 is TGCGCCAGCAGCTCGGGACTAGCGGGAGCTCCAGATACGCAGTATTTT.

This rearrangement joins TRBV7-2 to TRBJ2-5; D remains unclear. Germline V gene sequence: CDR1 SGHTA, CDR2 FQGNSA. This CDR3 contains 12 residues. Trimming took 4 bases from V and 5 from J, leaving 8 bases between them. The CDR3 is CASSSTLETQYF. In nucleotides, the CDR3 is TGTGCCAGCAGCTCGACACTGGAGACCCAGTACTTC.

This clone was recorded only once. Germline and junction disagree at one end, which may indicate a read error. The V call is TRBV25-1, the J call TRBJ2-3, with 8 positions matching TRBD1. The CDR3 sequence is 15 residues long. Looked up from germline, CDR1 is MGHDK and CDR2 is SYGVNS. CDR3 protein: CASRPQGARTNTQYF. In nucleotides, the CDR3 is TGTGCCAGCAGACCTCAGGGGGCCCGCACAAATACGCAGTATTTT.

The V call is TRBV14, the J call TRBJ1-1; maybe TRBD1 (6 bases). Germline V lookup: CDR1 SGHDN, CDR2 FVKESK. V lost 4 bases to trimming and J lost 0 bases, with 9 bases between them. The CDR3 extends over 14 amino acids. The CDR3 DNA follows: TGTGCCAGCAGCCTCGACAGGATGAACACTGAAGCTTTCTTT. Its translation is CASSLDRMNTEAFF.

The chain uses TRBV9 and TRBJ2-7; no firm D call. V was pared by 0 bases and J by 3 bases, with 7 bases between. The CDR3 covers 13 residues. The germline V gene encodes CDR1 SGDLS and CDR2 YYNGEE. The CDR3 loop reads CASSVAPDYEQYF. The DNA for the CDR3 is TGTGCCAGCAGCGTAGCCCCAGACTACGAGCAGTACTTC.

The chain carries TRBV5-6 and TRBJ1-2; tentative D call: TRBD1 (5 bases). V gave up 3 bases and J gave up 4 bases, with 19 bases separating them. This CDR3 region has 16 residues. Germline CDR1 and CDR2: SGHDT and YYEEEE. DNA of the CDR3: TGTGCCAGCAGCTCTCTACCGACAGTAAGCATCTATGGCTACACCTTC. It translates to CASSSLPTVSIYGYTF.

This clone has a single count. The chain has TRBV13 and TRBJ2-1; TRBD2 aligns across 13 bases. Germline V gene lookup returns CDR1 PRHDT and CDR2 FYEKMQ (reference sequence). This CDR3 is built from 17 residues. Unmatched junction bases numbered 13, after V lost 5 bases and J lost 9 bases. The CDR3 DNA follows: TGTGCCAGCAGCCCCCGTTTACTAGCGGGAGGGCCGGGTGAGCAGTTCTTC. Translated, it gives CASSPRLLAGGPGEQFF.

The rearrangement links TRBV15 to TRBJ2-1; 11 bases agree with TRBD2. This CDR3 is 18 amino acids long. Germline V gene sequence: CDR1 LNHNV, CDR2 YYDKDF (reference sequence). V was clipped by 1 base and J by 0 bases; unmatched bases: 5. CDR3 sequence (DNA): TGTGCCACCAGCAGAGGGGGACTAGCGGTTTTCTCCTACAATGAGCAGTTCTTC. Residues: CATSRGGLAVFSYNEQFF.

The chain combines TRBV6-5 with TRBJ2-1, with D hard to call. V was trimmed by 6 bases and J by 8 bases, leaving 11 bases between them. The CDR3 has 12 amino acids. Germline loops: CDR1 MNHEY, CDR2 SVGAGI. The CDR3 DNA is TGTGCCAGCAGAACTAAGCTGTATGAGCAGTTCTTC. Its protein product is CASRTKLYEQFF.

This clone has more than one count but fewer than ten. The rearrangement joins TRBV7-9 to TRBJ2-5, with 9 bases matching TRBD1. CDR3 length: 13 residues. Germline V CDR1 and CDR2: SEHNR, FQNEAQ (reference sequence). V was clipped by 5 bases and J by 4 bases; unmatched bases: 2. The CDR3 is CASSVTGGETQYF. The DNA for the CDR3 is TGTGCCAGCAGCGTGACAGGGGGAGAGACCCAGTACTTC.

The chain uses TRBV7-6 and TRBJ2-2, with D maybe TRBD1 (6 bases). V was trimmed by 8 bases and J by 5 bases, leaving 15 bases between them. CDR1 SGHVS and CDR2 FNYEAQ come from the germline V gene. The CDR3 is made up of 14 amino acids. CDR3 DNA sequence: TGTGCCAGCTCTTGGGGGCGAATAACCGGGGAGCTGTTTTTT. The encoded protein is CASSWGRITGELFF.

This clone was recorded once. The chain has TRBV5-1 and TRBJ1-2; 8 positions agree with TRBD1. The trim removed 2 bases at V and 12 bases at J, leaving 15 bases unmatched. The germline CDR1 and CDR2 sequences are SGHRS and YFSETQ. The CDR3 totals 15 residues. CDR3 coding DNA: TGCGCCAGCAGCTTATGGGAGGGGGGACAGGATTTACACACCTTC. The encoded protein is CASSLWEGGQDLHTF.

This clone showed up many times. The sample has other DNA sequences that encode this CDR3 too. The chain links TRBV27 to TRBJ1-2, with D tentatively TRBD1 (6 bases). CDR1 MNHEY and CDR2 SMNVEV come from the germline V gene (reference sequence). The CDR3 runs 13 residues. V lost 6 bases, J lost 4 bases, and 12 bases lay in between. This CDR3 is CASSPGGSYGYTF. DNA of the CDR3: TGTGCCAGCAGCCCGGGGGGCAGCTATGGCTACACCTTC.

This rearrangement joins TRBV7-2 to TRBJ2-1, with 8 positions matching TRBD2. Germline CDR1 reads SGHTA; CDR2 reads FQGNSA. J lost 9 bases, V lost 7 bases, and 11 bases had no gene match. CDR3 size: 14 residues. CDR3 residues: CASTMISGTGEQFF. The DNA of the CDR3 is TGTGCCAGCACCATGATTAGCGGGACGGGTGAGCAGTTCTTC.

The sample holds one count of this clone. The chain recombines TRBV5-1 with TRBJ2-1; a weak D match, TRBD2 (5 bases). Germline assignment: CDR1 SGHRS and CDR2 YFSETQ. The ends were cut back, 7 bases at V and 2 bases at J, with 16 bases in the middle. CDR3 size: 15 residues. CDR3 residues: CASAKEVVTYNEQFF. The DNA for the CDR3 is TGCGCCAGCGCCAAGGAGGTGGTTACCTACAATGAGCAGTTCTTC.